One T cell receptor beta chain is described in this entry. From germline, CDR1 is MNHEY and CDR2 SVGEGT. Trimming took off 4 bases at V and 0 bases at J, with 7 bases between the two ends. This CDR3 spans 13 amino acids. Clones were read by immunoSEQ multiplex PCR, and TCRdb kept only the in-frame ones, dropping some. The data contain just under 250,000 clones, around 88% of them seen just once; the ten biggest clones take up 4.1%. The sample belongs to a study of blood T cell repertoires in COVID-19. The chain combines TRBV6-2 or TRBV6-3 with TRBJ2-7; D gene ambiguous. Specimen: PBMCs or T cells enriched from blood (not recorded which). This receptor was identified in a woman aged 25 to 39 who had recovered from COVID-19. The CDR3 is CASSSSSSYEQYF. CDR3 coding DNA: TGTGCCAGCAGTTCTTCCAGCTCCTACGAGCAGTACTTC.